This T cell receptor (beta chain) was profiled in a study of blood T cell repertoires in COVID-19. Looking at the study overall: PBMCs, B-cell-depleted T cells, or T cells provided the cDNA or gDNA that made up the material.

Germline V lookup: CDR1 SGHNT, CDR2 YYREEE (reference sequence). V shed 3 bases and J 8 bases; nucleotides not matched to a gene: 5. This CDR3 has 13 amino acids. The count of this clone is one. Assay: immunoSEQ multiplex PCR; the TCRdb copy retains only in-frame clones and omits some. Seen here are over 130,000 clones, about 87% observed once, and the top ten hold 2.5%. What was sequenced was peripheral blood. The chain combines TRBV5-4 with TRBJ2-3; 8 positions agree with TRBD1. This TCR was sampled from a human donor with COVID-19, enrolled during active disease. The donor label of this sample is uncertain. The CDR3 loop is CASSWGQESTQYF. The CDR3 DNA reads as TGTGCCAGCAGCTGGGGACAGGAGAGTACGCAGTATTTT.